What follows describes a single TCR beta chain. The specificity of this receptor is unknown. Within one base of it there is no much larger clone, and no base qualities were kept. These data are taken from a study of blood T cell repertoires in COVID-19 (dated by TCRdb to the early 2020s). Study-wide context: Collaborator samples came from the United States, Italy and Spain and covered acute and convalescent phases of COVID-19. Subjects who had been exposed to COVID-19, were actively infected with it, or had recovered from it provided the deeply sampled blood TCRbeta repertoires that made up the dataset. Where HLA class I and class II types were available, the types were taken from metadata supplied by the sample provider, not from assay-based typing. Samples came from the ongoing ImmuneRACE study (first 160 participants) plus 1,254 subjects from 6 global collaborators. The repertoires were released in a freely available public database intended as a resource for research on the immune response to SARS-CoV-2. The prospective study material was composed of cDNA or gDNA derived from T cells, B-cell-depleted T cells, or PBMCs. Sample metadata almost always included a de-identified subject ID, COVID-19 status, age in years and sex.

TCRbeta CDR3 regions were amplified from genomic DNA using the immunoSEQ Assay, a bias-controlled multiplex PCR. From the authors' description of their analysis: Nucleated cell counts per sample were estimated from amplification of reference gene primers within the assay. To quantify the absolute abundance of each unique TCRbeta CDR3 rearrangement, sequence reads were collapsed and filtered. Productive Simpson clonality was computed per sample as the square root of Simpson's diversity index over productive rearrangements. TCRdb took this table from immuneACCESS and kept in-frame rearrangements with V and J called. Such tables lack part of the clones; where checked against another copy, unresolved V genes explain under half of the gap, and the rest is unexplained. The V and J calls and the clone size are those of that table, but D and trimming were determined from the DNA. This sample holds approximately 68,000 clones; 75% to 85% were observed only once. The leading ten clones occupy 5% to 7% of the sample.

Trimming removed 8 bases from V and 3 bases from J, leaving 20 bases between the germline ends. Taken from cysteine to phenylalanine, the CDR3 has 15 residues. The only DNA kept is the CDR3, 45 bases in frame from the first base. In the germline V gene (reference sequence), CDR1 corresponds to SGHNT and CDR2 to YYREEE. The research as a whole found: The quantity of clinical and demographic metadata differed by source and by participant and was supplied without curation.

Collaborating institutions collected whole blood in K2EDTA tubes following their own protocols. For TCRbeta analysis, collaborators shipped samples in one of three forms: frozen whole blood, isolated PBMCs, or DNA extracted from either of those sample types. Sequenced material: peripheral blood. The sequence joins TRBV5-4 to TRBJ1-1; the D gene assignment is ambiguous. This TCR derives from an older woman with acute or convalescent COVID-19. The CDR3 region: CASIRGGSGDTEAFF. The DNA is as follows: TGTGCCAGTATCCGCGGCGGGTCTGGGGACACTGAAGCTTTCTTT. Reference TRBV5-4 and TRBJ1-1 proteins supply the regions before and after the CDR3; the full variable domain is: ETGVTQSPTHLIKTRGQQVTLRCSSQSGHNTVSWYQQALGQGPQFIFQYYREEENGRGNFPPRFSGLQFPNYSSELNVNALELDDSALYLCASIRGGSGDTEAFFGQGTRLTVV.